This TCR beta chain was retrieved from a study of T cell changes during pregnancy in multiple sclerosis. CDR1 is LNHDA and CDR2 is SQIVND in the germline V gene (reference sequence). The CDR3 consists of 13 residues. The V gene lost 4 bases and the J gene lost 0 bases, with 4 bases spanning the gap. Only in-frame clones appear in the TCRdb table, and some are missing; sequencing was by immunoSEQ multiplex PCR. The repertoire consists of 55,000 to 65,000 clones, with more than 90% occurring once and the leading ten covering 3.3%. This clone has a single count. The receptor was derived from a female donor in good health, enrolled as a control in a pregnancy study. This rearrangement joins TRBV19 to TRBJ2-1; unclear D gene. The sample here was peripheral blood, taken in the first trimester of pregnancy. The CDR3 spells CASSTVSYNEQFF. The CDR3 DNA sequence: TGTGCCAGTAGTACAGTCTCCTACAATGAGCAGTTCTTC.